Listed below are T cell receptor beta chains from one sample, sequenced in a study of shared clonotypes between healthy human individuals. The protocol was immunoSEQ multiplex PCR, while the TCRdb copy is restricted to in-frame clones and leaves out a portion. The repertoire holds about 1.1 million clones, with about 72% as singletons. The source material was memory CD4+ T cells from PBMCs. The receptors stem from a man aged 18 to 30 in good health. Some clones in this sample may be carry-over from other donors' samples. CDR3s include the opening cysteine and the closing phenylalanine or tryptophan. Expanded clones get a size class; other rows say once, few or many, or leave the size out.

.	TRBJ1-5	TRBV2	CASRSRRGNQPQHF
few	TRBJ2-1	TRBV19	CASSRKREAGNEQFF
.	TRBJ2-2	TRBV7-8	CASSFRSVGQAGETGELFF
few	TRBJ1-3	TRBV30	CAWSVVGAGNTIYF
.	TRBJ2-5	TRBV5-1	CASSLGRTSGQETQYF
few	TRBJ1-1	TRBV11-2	CASSLDRRSTEAFF
.	TRBJ2-7	TRBV14	CASSQDSRFSYEQYF
.	TRBJ1-4	TRBV6-6	CASRGQVLAKLFF
.	TRBJ2-1	TRBV7-2	CASSLAWLAGDEQFF
.	TRBJ1-2	TRBV4-3	CASSQADNYGYTF
.	TRBJ2-7	TRBV6-5	CASSYGLAGEQYF
.	TRBJ2-1	TRBV5-1	CASSLGRSDSLMFF
.	TRBJ1-4	TRBV2	CASRGGPTNEKLFF
.	TRBJ1-1	TRBV5-4	CASSRGGKNTEAFF
.	TRBJ2-2	TRBV4-2	CASSPPPGGPGELFF
.	TRBJ2-3	TRBV5-4	CASSRTSGRAWGTDTQYF
.	TRBJ2-7	TRBV12-5	CASGLTLAGGPYEQYF
.	TRBJ1-1	TRBV5-4	CASSGPRDVNEAFF